This T cell receptor beta chain was identified in a study of blood T cell repertoires in COVID-19. About the research overall: From T cells, B-cell-depleted T cells, or PBMCs came the material, which was cDNA or gDNA.

Germline CDR1 reads KGHDR; CDR2 reads SFDVKD. The CDR3 length is 17 residues. After removal of 1 base from V and 9 bases from J, the junction contained 15 bases not matched to a gene. Generated by immunoSEQ multiplex PCR, the TCRdb table keeps only in-frame clones and is missing some. The sample holds under 250,000 clones, about 79% seen once. This clone appeared once. This clonotype originated in an elderly man with acute or convalescent COVID-19. The chain carries TRBV24-1 and TRBJ2-3; 7 nucleotides align to TRBD1. Sequencing input: peripheral blood. In DNA, the CDR3 is TGTGCCACCAGTGATTTACGCGGAACAGGGGCATTGGGCACGCAGTATTTT. This sequence encodes CATSDLRGTGALGTQYF.